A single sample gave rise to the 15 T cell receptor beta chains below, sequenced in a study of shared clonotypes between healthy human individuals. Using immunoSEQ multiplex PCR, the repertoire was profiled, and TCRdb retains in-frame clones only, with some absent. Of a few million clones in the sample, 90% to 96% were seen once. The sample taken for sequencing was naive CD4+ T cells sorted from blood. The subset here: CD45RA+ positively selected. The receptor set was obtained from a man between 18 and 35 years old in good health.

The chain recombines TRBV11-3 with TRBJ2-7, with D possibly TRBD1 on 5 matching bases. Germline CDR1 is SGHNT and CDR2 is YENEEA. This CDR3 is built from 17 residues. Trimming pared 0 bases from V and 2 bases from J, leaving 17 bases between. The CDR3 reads CASSLDRFRVITYEQYF. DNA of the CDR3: TGTGCCAGCAGCTTAGATCGCTTCAGGGTTATAACCTACGAGCAGTACTTC.

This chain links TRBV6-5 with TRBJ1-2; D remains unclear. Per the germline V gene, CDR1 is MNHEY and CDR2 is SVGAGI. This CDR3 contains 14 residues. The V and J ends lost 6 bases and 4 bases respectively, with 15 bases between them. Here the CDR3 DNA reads TGTGCCAGCAGACCCCCCGGGAATAGCTATGGCTACACCTTC. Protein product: CASRPPGNSYGYTF.

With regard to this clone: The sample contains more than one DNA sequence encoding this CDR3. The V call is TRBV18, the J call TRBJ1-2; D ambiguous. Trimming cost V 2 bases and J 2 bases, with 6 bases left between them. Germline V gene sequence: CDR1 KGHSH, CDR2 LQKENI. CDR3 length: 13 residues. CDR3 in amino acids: CASSPGRNYGYTF. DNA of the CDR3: TGTGCCAGCTCACCAGGGCGAAACTATGGCTACACCTTC.

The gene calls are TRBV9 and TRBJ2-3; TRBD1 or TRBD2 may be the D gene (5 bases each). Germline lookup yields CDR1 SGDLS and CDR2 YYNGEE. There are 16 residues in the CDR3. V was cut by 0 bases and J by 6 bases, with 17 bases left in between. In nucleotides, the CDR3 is TGTGCCAGCAGCGTAGCGGGGACGCCATTGGGGGATACGCAGTATTTT. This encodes CASSVAGTPLGDTQYF.

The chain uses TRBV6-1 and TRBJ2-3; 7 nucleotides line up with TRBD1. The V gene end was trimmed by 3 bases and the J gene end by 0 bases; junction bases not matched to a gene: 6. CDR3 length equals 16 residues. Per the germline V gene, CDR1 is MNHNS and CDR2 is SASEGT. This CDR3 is CASSDEGALSTDTQYF. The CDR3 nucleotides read TGTGCCAGCAGTGACGAGGGGGCTCTTAGCACAGATACGCAGTATTTT.

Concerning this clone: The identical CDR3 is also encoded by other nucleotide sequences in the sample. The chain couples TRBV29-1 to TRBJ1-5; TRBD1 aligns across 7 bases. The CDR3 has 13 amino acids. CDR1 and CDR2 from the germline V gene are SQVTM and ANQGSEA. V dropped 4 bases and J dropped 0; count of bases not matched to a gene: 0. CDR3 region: CSVGQGSNQPQHF. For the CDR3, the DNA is TGCAGCGTTGGACAGGGTAGCAATCAGCCCCAGCATTTT.

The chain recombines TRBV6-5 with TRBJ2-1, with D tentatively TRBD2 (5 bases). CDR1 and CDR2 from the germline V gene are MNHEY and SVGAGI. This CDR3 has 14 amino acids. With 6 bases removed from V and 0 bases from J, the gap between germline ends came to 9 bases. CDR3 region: CASRDRGSYNEQFF. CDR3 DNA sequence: TGTGCCAGCAGGGATCGGGGCTCCTACAATGAGCAGTTCTTC.

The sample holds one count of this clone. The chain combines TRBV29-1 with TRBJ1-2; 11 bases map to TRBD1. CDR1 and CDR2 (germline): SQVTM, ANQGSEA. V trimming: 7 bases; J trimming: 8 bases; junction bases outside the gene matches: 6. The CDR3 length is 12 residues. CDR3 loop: CSAGDRGSGYTF. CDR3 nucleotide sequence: TGCAGCGCCGGGGACAGGGGGAGCGGCTACACCTTC.

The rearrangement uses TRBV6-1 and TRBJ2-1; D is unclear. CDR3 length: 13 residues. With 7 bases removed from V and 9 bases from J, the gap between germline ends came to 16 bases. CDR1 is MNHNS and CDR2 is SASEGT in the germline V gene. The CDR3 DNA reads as TGTGCCAGCACGGTAGGCTTTTCTGGTGAGCAGTTCTTC. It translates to CASTVGFSGEQFF.

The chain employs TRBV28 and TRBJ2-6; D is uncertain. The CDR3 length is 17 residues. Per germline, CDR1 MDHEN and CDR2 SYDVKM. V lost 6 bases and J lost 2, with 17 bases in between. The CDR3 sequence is CASSSPYRFTGANVLTF. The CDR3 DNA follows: TGTGCCAGCAGCTCCCCCTACCGGTTTACTGGGGCCAACGTCCTGACTTTC.

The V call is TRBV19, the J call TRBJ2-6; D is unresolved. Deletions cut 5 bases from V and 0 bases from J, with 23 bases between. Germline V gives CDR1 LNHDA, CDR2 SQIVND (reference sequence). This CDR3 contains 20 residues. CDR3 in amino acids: CASSSLPGRWAISGANVLTF. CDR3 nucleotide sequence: TGTGCCAGTAGTTCCCTTCCTGGTCGGTGGGCTATCTCTGGGGCCAACGTCCTGACTTTC.

The CDR3 DNA reads as TGCGCCAGCAGTGACGGGGGGAACACTGAAGCTTTCTTT. As protein: CASSDGGNTEAFF. V and J are TRBV10-1 and TRBJ1-1, with TRBD1 as a possible D gene (5 bases). The CDR3 spans 13 residues. V was trimmed by 3 bases and J by 1 base, leaving 6 bases between them. The V gene's germline CDR1 is WNHNN and CDR2 SYGVQD (reference sequence).

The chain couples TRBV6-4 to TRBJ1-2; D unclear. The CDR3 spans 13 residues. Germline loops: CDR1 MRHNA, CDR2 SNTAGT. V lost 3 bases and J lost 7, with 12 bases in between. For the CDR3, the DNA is TGTGCCAGCAGTGAGTCGGGCTTCGGTGGCTACACCTTC. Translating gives CASSESGFGGYTF.

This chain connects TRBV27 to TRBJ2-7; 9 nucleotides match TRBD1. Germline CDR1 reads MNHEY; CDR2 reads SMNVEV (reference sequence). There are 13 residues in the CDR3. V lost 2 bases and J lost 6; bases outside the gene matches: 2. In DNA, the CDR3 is TGTGCCAGCAGTTTAGGGACAGGGATCGAGCAGTACTTC. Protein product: CASSLGTGIEQYF.

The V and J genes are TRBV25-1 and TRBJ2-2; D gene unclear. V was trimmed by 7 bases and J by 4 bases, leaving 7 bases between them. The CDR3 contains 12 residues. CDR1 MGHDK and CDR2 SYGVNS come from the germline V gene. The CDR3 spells CASTPGTGELFF. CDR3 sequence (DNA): TGTGCCAGCACTCCCGGCACCGGGGAGCTGTTTTTT.